What follows are 8 T cell receptor beta chains derived from one specimen sequenced in a study of OX40 agonist ivuxolimab in advanced cancers. The data were produced by immunoSEQ multiplex PCR, yet TCRdb's version contains in-frame clones alone and is incomplete. This sample has just over 60,000 clones, with around 90% found just once. Here the sequenced sample was CD4+ or CD8+ T cells sorted from blood, taken in a trial of the OX40 agonist ivuxolimab. The receptor source for this set is an adult with an advanced solid tumor such as melanoma, head and neck, liver or kidney cancer.

The V call is TRBV12-5, the J call TRBJ2-1; 14 bases are shared with TRBD2. Germline V CDR1 and CDR2: LGHNT, FRNRAP. CDR3 length: 17 amino acids. V shed 3 bases and J 8 bases; nucleotides not matched to a gene: 9. DNA of the CDR3: TGTGCTAGTGGTTTCTCCGGGACTAGCGGGAGCAGCGATGAGCAGTTCTTC. As protein: CASGFSGTSGSSDEQFF.

This chain connects TRBV5-1 to TRBJ2-5, with D perhaps assigned TRBD1 or TRBD2 (5 bases each). V lost 2 bases and J 5 bases, leaving 19 bases between the germline ends. Germline CDR1 SGHRS, CDR2 YFSETQ. The CDR3 is 16 residues long. The CDR3 is CASSFVSGQGYETQYF. In DNA, the CDR3 is TGCGCCAGCAGCTTTGTATCGGGGCAGGGCTATGAGACCCAGTACTTC.

J is TRBJ2-5 and V is TRBV18, with a possible D match to TRBD2 (5 bases). CDR1 is KGHSH and CDR2 is LQKENI in the germline V gene. Trimming took 3 bases from V and 0 from J, leaving 14 bases between them. The CDR3 has 16 amino acids. This chain's CDR3 is CASSPSGRPDQETQYF. In DNA, the CDR3 is TGTGCCAGCTCACCGAGCGGACGGCCCGACCAAGAGACCCAGTACTTC.

The table lists this clone with a count of one. The chain combines TRBV6-5 with TRBJ1-5; no reliable D call. CDR3 size: 12 residues. Trimming stripped 5 bases from V and 9 bases from J, with 11 bases between. Germline CDR1 MNHEY, CDR2 SVGAGI. CDR3 residues: CASSDGRGPQHF. CDR3 coding DNA: TGTGCCAGCAGTGACGGACGGGGGCCCCAGCATTTT.

V and J are TRBV7-3 and TRBJ1-1, with a weak D call TRBD1 (6 bases). Germline lookup yields CDR1 SGHTA and CDR2 FQGTGA. The CDR3 totals 13 residues. With 1 base removed from V and 11 bases from J, the gap between germline ends came to 14 bases. CDR3 protein: CASSLNGQGIAFF. CDR3 nucleotides: TGTGCCAGCAGCTTAAACGGGCAGGGGATTGCTTTCTTT.

V and J are TRBV6-5 and TRBJ1-2; D remains ambiguous. The germline CDR1 and CDR2 sequences are MNHEY and SVGAGI. This CDR3 has 13 residues. V lost 5 bases, J lost 8 bases, and 15 bases lay in between. This CDR3 is CASSESGLPGYTF. In DNA, the CDR3 is TGTGCCAGCAGTGAAAGTGGGCTCCCCGGCTACACCTTC.

The J gene is TRBJ2-5, the V gene TRBV2, with D perhaps being TRBD1 or TRBD2 (5 bases each). The J call may be wrong; the DNA end is better matched by TRBJ2-7. Germline V gene data show CDR1 as SNHLY and CDR2 as FYNNEI. The length of the CDR3 is 12 residues. CDR3 sequence reads: CASRLGEYEQYF. Here the CDR3 DNA reads TGTGCCAGCAGGTTGGGGGAGTACGAGCAGTACTTC.

Here the CDR3 DNA reads TGTGCCAGCAGTTACCCGGGCGGGGGTCGGAATGAGCAGTTCTTC. This translates into CASSYPGGGRNEQFF. The rearrangement links TRBV6-5 to TRBJ2-1, with 7 bases matching TRBD2. The V gene's germline CDR1 is MNHEY and CDR2 SVGAGI. This CDR3 spans 15 amino acids. J was trimmed by 7 bases and V by 2 bases; bases with no gene match: 8.